The clone carrying this T cell receptor (beta chain) was detected a few times. Its antigen is as yet unknown. These data are taken from a study of early T cells in non-severe SARS-CoV-2 infection. Across the whole study: Unsorted whole-blood RNA was sequenced in bulk, leaving chains unpaired.

Individually, cDNA molecules had unique molecular identifiers attached to them. Each CDR3 protein gets one entry after TCRdb re-called the 5' RACE reads with MiXCR. The repertoire holds roughly 63,000 distinct CDR3 sequences, with 9.5% to 15% as singletons. Study-level findings and limits: In VDJdb matching, anti-spike CD8 responses were favored while private and CD4 specificities went missing.

The receptor's source is an adult who was a healthcare worker with PCR-confirmed SARS-CoV-2 infection or an uninfected control (not recorded which). The donor label of this sample is uncertain. The specimen comprised whole blood, sampled at baseline.

In nucleotides, the CDR3 is TGTGCCAGCAGCCAAGAGCGCTCGAGGGGCTACACCTTC. It yields the protein CASSQERSRGYTF. The chain employs TRBV4-2 and TRBJ1-2; D gene uncertain. The germline V and J ends were trimmed by 0 bases and 8 bases, with 10 bases remaining between them. Germline values: CDR1 LGHNA, CDR2 YNFKEQ. The CDR3 sequence is 13 residues long.